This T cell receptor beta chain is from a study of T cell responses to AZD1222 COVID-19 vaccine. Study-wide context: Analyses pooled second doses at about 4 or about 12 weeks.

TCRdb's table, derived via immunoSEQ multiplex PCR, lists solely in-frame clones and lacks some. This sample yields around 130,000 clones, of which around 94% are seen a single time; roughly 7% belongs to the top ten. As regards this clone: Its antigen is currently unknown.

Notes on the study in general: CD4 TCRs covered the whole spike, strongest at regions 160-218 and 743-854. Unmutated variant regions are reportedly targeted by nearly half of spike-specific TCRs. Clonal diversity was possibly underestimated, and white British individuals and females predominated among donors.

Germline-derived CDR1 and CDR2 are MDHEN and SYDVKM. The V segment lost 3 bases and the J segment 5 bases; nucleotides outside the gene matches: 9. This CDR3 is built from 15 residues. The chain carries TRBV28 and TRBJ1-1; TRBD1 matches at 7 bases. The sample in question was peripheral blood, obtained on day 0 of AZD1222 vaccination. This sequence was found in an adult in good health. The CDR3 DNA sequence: TGTGCCAGCAGTTTTGTCAGGACAGGAAGGACTGAAGCTTTCTTT. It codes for CASSFVRTGRTEAFF. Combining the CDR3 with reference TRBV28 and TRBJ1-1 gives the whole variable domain DVKVTQSSRYLVKRTGEKVFLECVQDMDHENMFWYRQDPGLGLRLIYFSYDVKMKEKGDIPEGYSVSREKKERFSLILESASTNQTSMYLCASSFVRTGRTEAFFGQGTRLTVV.